One and the same sample provided the 32 T cell receptor beta chains below, sequenced in a study of cytomegalovirus exposure and HLA in healthy donors. The repertoire was sequenced with immunoSEQ multiplex PCR; TCRdb's copy has only in-frame clones and lacks some. The top ten hold 2.5% to 3% of the sample, which has 190,000 or so clones, 84% seen once. What was sequenced was PBMCs. Receptors were obtained from a woman aged 18-29 years in good health and CMV-seropositive.

The J gene is TRBJ1-6, the V gene TRBV5-1; a weak D match, TRBD1 (6 bases). CDR1 SGHRS and CDR2 YFSETQ come from the germline V gene. This CDR3 region has 15 residues. Trimming shortened V by 4 bases and J by 5 bases, and 13 bases separated the two germline ends. CDR3 nucleotide sequence: TGCGCCAGCAGCGAGAGGACAGCCGATAATTCACCCCTCCACTTT. It yields the protein CASSERTADNSPLHF.

CDR3 bases: TGTGCCAGCAGCTTTATTCGGGGTTTCATATTTGGCTACACCTTC. Amino acids: CASSFIRGFIFGYTF. V and J are TRBV5-5 and TRBJ1-2; D uncertain. This CDR3 is built from 15 residues. The V end lost 2 bases, the J end lost 7 bases, and 18 bases lay between the germline ends. The germline CDR1 and CDR2 sequences are SGHKS and YYEKEE (reference sequence).

The V gene is TRBV5-1, the J gene TRBJ2-1, with D possibly TRBD2 on 5 matching bases. The CDR3 covers 13 residues. Trimming cost V 5 bases and J 5 bases, with 11 bases left between them. Germline CDR1 reads SGHRS; CDR2 reads YFSETQ. CDR3 amino acids: CASRGSFDNEQFF. CDR3 coding DNA: TGCGCCAGCAGAGGGAGTTTCGACAATGAGCAGTTCTTC. Complete variable domain (other parts from reference TRBV5-1 and TRBJ2-1): KAGVTQTPRYLIKTRGQQVTLSCSPISGHRSVSWYQQTPGQGLQFLFEYFSETQRNKGNFPGRFSGRQFSNSRSEMNVSTLELGDSALYLCASRGSFDNEQFFGPGTRLTVL.

J is TRBJ2-4 and V is TRBV11-1; the D gene is possibly TRBD2 (5 bases). The V gene lost 5 bases and the J gene lost 8 bases, with 13 bases spanning the gap. CDR3 size: 13 residues. Germline V gene data show CDR1 as SGHAT and CDR2 as FQDESV (reference sequence). The DNA of the CDR3 is TGTGCCAGCAGCCCCGAGGGAGCACACATTCAGTACTTC. Encoded protein: CASSPEGAHIQYF.

The V and J genes are TRBV11-2 and TRBJ1-1; weak D call: TRBD1 (6 bases). The germline V gene encodes CDR1 SGHAT and CDR2 FQNNGV. The CDR3 loop spans 12 amino acids. V lost 5 bases, J lost 7 bases, and 11 bases lay in between. This CDR3 is CASSTTGIEAFF. The CDR3 DNA is TGTGCCAGCAGCACAACAGGGATTGAAGCTTTCTTT.

The rearrangement links TRBV6-1 to TRBJ1-6; the D gene is possibly TRBD1 (5 bases). Germline CDR1 reads MNHNS; CDR2 reads SASEGT. Between the trimmed V and J ends, which lost 0 bases and 5 bases, there was a span of 8 bases. The CDR3 has 15 amino acids. CDR3 bases: TGTGCCAGCAGTGAAGCGCCAGGGAATAATTCACCCCTCCACTTT. It translates to CASSEAPGNNSPLHF.

The chain joins TRBV11-2 to TRBJ1-6, with 7 bases matching TRBD1. CDR1 and CDR2 from the germline V gene are SGHAT and FQNNGV. The CDR3 is 16 residues long. Germline trimming cut 5 bases from V and 15 bases from J; bases unmatched to any gene: 19. CDR3 DNA sequence: TGTGCCAGCAGCGTACTAAGCTCTGACAGGGTATATGGCCTCCACTTT. Protein sequence: CASSVLSSDRVYGLHF.

This rearrangement joins TRBV11-2 to TRBJ2-1, with D hard to call. Trimming removed 2 bases at V and 2 bases at J, with 4 bases between. This CDR3 is built from 13 residues. Germline loops: CDR1 SGHAT, CDR2 FQNNGV. CDR3 coding DNA: TGTGCCAGCAGCTTACTTACCTACAATGAGCAGTTCTTC. This encodes CASSLLTYNEQFF.

About this clone itself: One end of the junction fails to match germline, which may point to a read error. V gene TRBV6-5 combines with J gene TRBJ1-1, with D hard to call. Germline V gene sequence: CDR1 MNHEY, CDR2 SVGAGI. The CDR3 runs 11 residues. The CDR3 here is CASNVPGETFF. The CDR3, as DNA: TGTGCCAGCAACGTCCCAGGTGAAACTTTCTTT.

The J gene is TRBJ2-3, the V gene TRBV10-1; 12 nucleotides match TRBD2. The V gene's germline CDR1 is WNHNN and CDR2 SYGVQD (reference sequence). With 4 bases clipped from V and 1 base from J, the junction kept 0 bases outside the gene matches. The CDR3 loop spans 15 amino acids. In DNA, the CDR3 is TGCGCCAGCAGTGGACTAGCGGGGGGCACAGATACGCAGTATTTT. Residues: CASSGLAGGTDTQYF.

This chain links TRBV19 with TRBJ2-7; D is undetermined. The V gene lost 3 bases and the J gene lost 0 bases, with 9 bases spanning the gap. The CDR3 is 14 residues long. Germline V gives CDR1 LNHDA, CDR2 SQIVND (reference sequence). CDR3 bases: TGTGCCAGTAGTATCGATGGCAGCTCCTACGAGCAGTACTTC. The encoded protein is CASSIDGSSYEQYF.

CDR3 in DNA: TGTGCCAGCAGTTTCTTCTCTTCGGGTGGAGGAGCTTTCTTT. This codes for CASSFFSSGGGAFF. This sequence joins TRBV6-5 and TRBJ1-1, with D uncertain. V shed 4 bases and J shed 10 bases, with 19 bases lying between them. The CDR3 spans 14 residues. CDR1 MNHEY and CDR2 SVGAGI come from the germline V gene.

This chain connects TRBV7-6 to TRBJ2-7, with a tentative D call TRBD2 (6 bases). Germline V gene data show CDR1 as SGHVS and CDR2 as FNYEAQ. The germline V and J ends were trimmed by 1 base and 4 bases, with 17 bases remaining between them. The CDR3 spans 16 residues. CDR3 sequence reads: CASSLVAGPGLYEQYF. In nucleotides, the CDR3 is TGTGCCAGCAGCTTAGTCGCAGGTCCGGGACTTTACGAGCAGTACTTC.

The rearrangement uses TRBV6-5 and TRBJ1-4; 7 bases fit TRBD1. The CDR3 is 15 residues long. V shed 9 bases, J shed 3 bases, and the junction held 10 bases outside the gene matches. Germline CDR1 is MNHEY and CDR2 is SVGAGI. The DNA for the CDR3 is TGTGCCAGTTCGAGGGGGCCGTCGGCTAATGAAAAACTGTTTTTT. This gives the protein CASSRGPSANEKLFF.

This sequence joins TRBV19 and TRBJ1-5, with D unresolved. With 6 bases removed from V and 7 bases from J, the gap between germline ends came to 13 bases. The CDR3 loop spans 13 amino acids. In germline, CDR1 is LNHDA, CDR2 SQIVND (reference sequence). The CDR3 sequence is CASRLPGNQPQHF. CDR3 nucleotides: TGTGCCAGTAGGCTTCCGGGGAACCAGCCCCAGCATTTT.

The rearrangement links TRBV7-6 to TRBJ2-1; a possible D gene is TRBD1 (6 bases). The CDR3 length is 16 residues. V gave up 5 bases and J gave up 5 bases, with 19 bases separating them. Germline V gene data show CDR1 as SGHVS and CDR2 as FNYEAQ. The CDR3 protein is CASSPPLRDKNNEQFF. DNA for the CDR3: TGTGCCAGCAGCCCTCCCCTCCGGGACAAAAACAATGAGCAGTTCTTC.

CDR3 nucleotide sequence: TGTGCCAGCAGTTTTCGACAGGGCACTGAAGCTTTCTTT. Its translation: CASSFRQGTEAFF. The chain uses TRBV5-4 and TRBJ1-1, with 7 bases lining up with TRBD1. Germline lookup yields CDR1 SGHNT and CDR2 YYREEE (reference sequence). Germline trimming cut 5 bases from V and 4 bases from J; bases unmatched to any gene: 5. The CDR3 sequence is 13 residues long.

The CDR3 bases are TGTGCCAGCAGCTCCCCAGGGGCGGTTTACGAGCAGTACTTC. Amino acid sequence: CASSSPGAVYEQYF. V and J are TRBV7-2 and TRBJ2-7; weak D call: TRBD1 (6 bases). This CDR3 has 14 amino acids. Deletions cut 4 bases from V and 4 bases from J, with 14 bases between. Germline V gene sequence: CDR1 SGHTA, CDR2 FQGNSA.

The J gene is TRBJ1-4, the V gene TRBV27, with D perhaps matching TRBD1 (6 bases). V was shortened by 5 bases and J by 0 bases, with 7 bases between the two germline ends. The CDR3 covers 14 residues. Germline lookup yields CDR1 MNHEY and CDR2 SMNVEV (reference sequence). The CDR3 nucleotides are TGTGCCAGCAGTAGGACAGCAACTAATGAAAAACTGTTTTTT. Translating gives CASSRTATNEKLFF.

This clone appeared a few times. V gene TRBV10-1 combines with J gene TRBJ1-6, with D unclear. There are 15 residues in the CDR3. Germline lookup yields CDR1 WNHNN and CDR2 SYGVQD (reference sequence). The V end lost 1 base, the J end lost 10 bases, and 14 bases lay between the germline ends. The CDR3 DNA follows: TGCGCCAGCAGTGAGTTCAGCGAAGCCCCGTCACCCCTCCACTTT. This sequence encodes CASSEFSEAPSPLHF.

J is TRBJ1-2 and V is TRBV19, with 7 bases that match TRBD1. The germline CDR1 and CDR2 sequences are LNHDA and SQIVND (reference sequence). Trimming at V came to 5 bases and at J to 4 bases, leaving 13 bases not matched to a gene. The CDR3 spans 16 residues. CDR3 nucleotide sequence: TGTGCCAGTAGTGCATCCGGGACAGCTACCGGCTATGGCTACACCTTC. Its translation: CASSASGTATGYGYTF.

This clone appeared a few times. CDR3 nucleotides: TGTGCCAGCACCCAAGGACACTCTAACTATGGCTACACCTTC. This codes for CASTQGHSNYGYTF. The gene calls are TRBV7-9 and TRBJ1-2, with D possibly being TRBD1 (5 bases). V was pared by 7 bases and J by 0 bases, with 12 bases between. CDR3 length: 14 residues. Germline loops: CDR1 SEHNR, CDR2 FQNEAQ (reference sequence). Full variable domain (remainder filled in from reference TRBV7-9 and TRBJ1-2): DTGVSQNPRHKITKRGQNVTFRCDPISEHNRLYWYRQTLGQGPEFLTYFQNEAQLEKSRLLSDRFSAERPKGSFSTLEIQRTEQGDSAMYLCASTQGHSNYGYTFGSGTRLTVV.

The V call is TRBV9, the J call TRBJ2-3; D unclear. Trimming stripped 0 bases from V and 2 bases from J, with 7 bases between. The CDR3 has 14 amino acids. Germline V CDR1 and CDR2: SGDLS, YYNGEE. The CDR3 spells CASSVGTHTDTQYF. CDR3 sequence (DNA): TGTGCCAGCAGCGTAGGAACACACACAGATACGCAGTATTTT.

The chain carries TRBV4-1 and TRBJ2-3, with a tentative D call TRBD1 (6 bases). Germline V lookup: CDR1 MGHRA, CDR2 YSYEKL. Trimming took 2 bases from V and 6 from J, leaving 15 bases between them. The CDR3 spans 15 residues. CDR3 region: CASSQPGDLGDTQYF. Here the CDR3 DNA reads TGCGCCAGCAGCCAACCAGGGGACCTGGGGGATACGCAGTATTTT.

The table lists this clone with a count of one. The chain uses TRBV7-8 and TRBJ1-2; D possibly corresponds to TRBD1 (5 bases). This CDR3 contains 13 residues. Germline V lookup: CDR1 SGHVS, CDR2 FQNEAQ. V was shortened by 1 base and J by 8 bases, with 11 bases between the two germline ends. The CDR3 loop is CASSLGDREGYTF. The CDR3 DNA follows: TGTGCCAGCAGCTTAGGGGACCGGGAGGGCTACACCTTC.

The V call is TRBV20-1, the J call TRBJ1-1; D remains unclear. CDR3 length: 11 residues. V dropped 6 bases and J dropped 8 bases, with 13 bases sitting between them. Germline lookup yields CDR1 DFQATT and CDR2 SNEGSKA (reference sequence). Here the CDR3 DNA reads TGCAGTGCCCTAGGTAACCGGGAAGCTTTCTTT. It specifies CSALGNREAFF.

The chain joins TRBV6-5 to TRBJ1-2; D is possibly TRBD1 (6 bases). Between the trimmed V and J ends, which lost 0 bases and 2 bases, there was a span of 7 bases. The CDR3 loop spans 14 amino acids. In germline, CDR1 is MNHEY, CDR2 SVGAGI. The CDR3 region is CASSYSRGNYGYTF. The CDR3 DNA sequence: TGTGCCAGCAGTTACTCGAGGGGGAACTATGGCTACACCTTC.

This chain joins TRBV6-5 and TRBJ1-4; D unresolved. Trimming stripped 4 bases from V and 0 bases from J, with 12 bases between. The germline CDR1 and CDR2 sequences are MNHEY and SVGAGI. This CDR3 comprises 16 residues. The chain's CDR3 is CASSFLRGSTNEKLFF. DNA for the CDR3: TGTGCCAGCAGTTTTCTCCGGGGTTCAACTAATGAAAAACTGTTTTTT.

This clone has just one count. The chain carries TRBV11-2 and TRBJ2-3; 7 positions agree with TRBD2. The germline V gene has CDR1 SGHAT and CDR2 FQNNGV. The CDR3 is 17 residues long. The trim removed 1 base at V and 0 bases at J, leaving 7 bases unmatched. Here the CDR3 DNA reads TGTGCCAGCAGCTTAGGGAGGACTAGATACAGCACAGATACGCAGTATTTT. Residues: CASSLGRTRYSTDTQYF.

This clone was seen only a few times. The V and J genes are TRBV30 and TRBJ1-5, with 7 positions matching TRBD1. Germline V gene sequence: CDR1 GTSNPN, CDR2 SVGIG (reference sequence). V gave up 5 bases and J gave up 5 bases; unmatched junction bases: 12. This CDR3 is built from 15 residues. The CDR3 sequence is CAWANDRERDQPQHF. The CDR3 DNA follows: TGTGCCTGGGCGAACGACAGGGAGAGGGATCAGCCCCAGCATTTT.

The genes are TRBV10-3 and TRBJ1-1; TRBD1 matches 8 bases. CDR3 length: 15 residues. The germline V gene has CDR1 ENHRY and CDR2 SYGVKD. The J segment lost 1 base and the V segment lost 8 bases, leaving 9 bases of the junction unmatched. The CDR3 sequence is CAIGGTGLQNTEAFF. The CDR3 DNA is TGTGCCATCGGGGGGACAGGCCTCCAGAACACTGAAGCTTTCTTT.

The gene calls are TRBV6-5 and TRBJ2-7; 10 positions match TRBD1. The J segment lost 3 bases and the V segment lost 6 bases, leaving 8 bases of the junction unmatched. The germline V gene has CDR1 MNHEY and CDR2 SVGAGI. This CDR3 is 15 amino acids long. CDR3 loop: CASRTGGTGVYEQYF. CDR3 nucleotides: TGTGCCAGCAGGACGGGGGGGACAGGGGTCTACGAGCAGTACTTC.